A selection of T cell receptor beta chains follows, all from one sample in a study of control samples from healthy donors and cancer patients. This table comes from immunoSEQ multiplex PCR, and its TCRdb copy is limited to in-frame clones, with some not included. The data contain 90,000 to 100,000 clones, 88% of them singletons. The specimen was blood. These receptors were obtained from an older woman in good health. The CDR3 runs from the conserved cysteine through the conserved F or W. Each record gives: D gene, V gene, J gene, clone size, CDR3 DNA, CDR3 protein. A D gene is named only where the DNA matches it firmly. Clone sizes are given selectively: once, few, many, or a class where the clone is expanded.

D gene: TRBD1; V gene: TRBV19; J gene: TRBJ2-3; clone size: -; CDR3 DNA: TGTGCCAGTAGACAGCGACAGGGTGCAGATACGCAGTATTTT; CDR3 protein: CASRQRQGADTQYF
D gene: -; V gene: TRBV29-1; J gene: TRBJ2-1; clone size: -; CDR3 DNA: TGCAGCGTTGAAAGGGATAGGGGGGTTCAGTTCTTC; CDR3 protein: CSVERDRGVQFF
D gene: TRBD1; V gene: TRBV28; J gene: TRBJ1-1; clone size: -; CDR3 DNA: TGTGCCAGCAGTTCCTGGACAGGGGGCGCGGGCACTGAAGCTTTCTTT; CDR3 protein: CASSSWTGGAGTEAFF
D gene: -; V gene: TRBV7-2; J gene: TRBJ1-5; clone size: -; CDR3 DNA: TGTGCCAGCAGCTTTGGATCGGGCAGCAATCAGCCCCAGCATTTT; CDR3 protein: CASSFGSGSNQPQHF
D gene: TRBD1; V gene: TRBV6-6; J gene: TRBJ1-5; clone size: -; CDR3 DNA: TGTGCCAGCAGTTTACAGGGGGGGACGAGCAATCAGCCCCAGCATTTT; CDR3 protein: CASSLQGGTSNQPQHF
D gene: -; V gene: TRBV3-1/TRBV3-2; J gene: TRBJ2-1; clone size: -; CDR3 DNA: TGTGCCAGCAGCCAAGGAAGGAACTCCCAGGAGCAGTTCTTC; CDR3 protein: CASSQGRNSQEQFF
D gene: -; V gene: TRBV11-2; J gene: TRBJ2-7; clone size: once; CDR3 DNA: TGTGCCAGCAGCTTAGGAGGCTGGGAGCAGTACTTC; CDR3 protein: CASSLGGWEQYF
D gene: -; V gene: TRBV4-3; J gene: TRBJ1-1; clone size: -; CDR3 DNA: TGCGCCAGCAGCCAAGATCGAGGGTTTCCACTGAACACTGAAGCTTTCTTT; CDR3 protein: CASSQDRGFPLNTEAFF
D gene: TRBD1; V gene: TRBV5-4; J gene: TRBJ2-5; clone size: -; CDR3 DNA: TGTGCCAGCAGCCCACAGGGGGCGGGCAGTTTGGAGACCCAGTACTTC; CDR3 protein: CASSPQGAGSLETQYF
D gene: TRBD2; V gene: TRBV3-1/TRBV3-2; J gene: TRBJ2-1; clone size: -; CDR3 DNA: TGTGCCAGCAGCCGGGGACTAGCGGGAGGCTCCGCGGGTGAGCAGTTCTTC; CDR3 protein: CASSRGLAGGSAGEQFF
D gene: -; V gene: TRBV27; J gene: TRBJ1-5; clone size: -; CDR3 DNA: TGTGCCAGCAGCTTATTGCCCCCGGGGCAGCCCCAGCATTTT; CDR3 protein: CASSLLPPGQPQHF
D gene: -; V gene: TRBV5-1; J gene: TRBJ2-1; clone size: -; CDR3 DNA: TGCGCCAGCAGCGGGGGGTGGATCTCCTACAATGAGCAGTTCTTC; CDR3 protein: CASSGGWISYNEQFF